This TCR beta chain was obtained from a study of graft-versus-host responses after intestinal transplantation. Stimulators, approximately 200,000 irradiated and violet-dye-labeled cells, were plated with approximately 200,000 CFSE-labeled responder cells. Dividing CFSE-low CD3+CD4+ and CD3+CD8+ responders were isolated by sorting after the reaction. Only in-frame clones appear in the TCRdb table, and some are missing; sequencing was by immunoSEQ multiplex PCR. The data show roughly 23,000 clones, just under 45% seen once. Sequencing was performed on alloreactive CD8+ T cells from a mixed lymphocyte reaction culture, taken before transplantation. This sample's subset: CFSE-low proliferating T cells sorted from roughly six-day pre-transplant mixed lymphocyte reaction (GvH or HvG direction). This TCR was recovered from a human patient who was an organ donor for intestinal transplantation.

In nucleotides, the CDR3 is TGTGCCAGCAGCTCCGCACCGAACAGGGATCAGCCCCAGCATTTT. It encodes CASSSAPNRDQPQHF. The chain joins TRBV7-3 to TRBJ1-5; tentative D call: TRBD1 (6 bases). Germline V gene sequence: CDR1 SGHTA, CDR2 FQGTGA. CDR3 length: 15 amino acids. The V and J ends lost 4 bases and 5 bases respectively, with 15 bases between them.